A single sample is the source of the 31 T cell receptor beta chains below, sequenced in a study of metastatic and nonmetastatic thyroid tumors. TCRdb re-clonotyped the PCR reads through MiXCR. The sample lists 20,000 to 25,000 clones, roughly 24% occurring once. Thyroid surgery took place with no prior treatment in any patient. The sample comprised tumor tissue. Receptors were obtained from a female donor with papillary thyroid cancer or a benign thyroid nodule (not recorded which). Some clones in this sample may be carry-over from other donors' samples.

The chain recombines TRBV6-7 with TRBJ2-1; 8 nucleotides align to TRBD2. TRBV6-7 is designated an ORF whose function remains uncertain. This CDR3 comprises 17 residues. V shed 6 bases, J shed 5 bases, and the junction held 15 bases outside the gene matches. CDR3 sequence reads: CASSLEVPGLVNNEQFF. The CDR3 DNA is TGTGCCAGCAGCCTTGAGGTGCCGGGACTAGTTAACAATGAGCAGTTCTTC.

V usage is TRBV25-1 and J usage is TRBJ1-1; D might be TRBD1 (6 bases). V was clipped by 2 bases and J by 11 bases, with 9 bases between them. This CDR3 is 11 amino acids long. The V gene's germline CDR1 is MGHDK and CDR2 SYGVNS. The CDR3 DNA reads as TGTGCCAGCAGTGAAATGGGGGCGGCTTTCTTT. Its translation: CASSEMGAAFF.

This clone was seen more than once but under ten times. The rearrangement uses TRBV11-2 and TRBJ1-1, with D maybe TRBD1 (5 bases). Per germline, CDR1 SGHAT and CDR2 FQNNGV. This CDR3 is built from 15 residues. The ends were cut back, 2 bases at V and 3 bases at J, with 13 bases in the middle. CDR3 protein: CASSLNLGGHTEAFF. CDR3 in DNA: TGTGCCAGCAGCTTAAACCTCGGGGGTCACACTGAAGCTTTCTTT.

The chain has TRBV10-3 and TRBJ1-5; D is possibly TRBD1 (5 bases). Per germline, CDR1 ENHRY and CDR2 SYGVKD. The germline V and J ends were trimmed by 2 bases and 6 bases, with 8 bases remaining between them. The CDR3 has 13 residues. CDR3 protein: CAISEEGIQPQHF. In DNA, the CDR3 is TGTGCCATCAGTGAGGAGGGGATTCAGCCCCAGCATTTT.

This clone was observed at least ten times. The chain couples TRBV11-2 to TRBJ2-3; TRBD1 matches at 8 bases. The CDR3 runs 16 residues. Trimming took 3 bases from V and 0 from J; bases not matched to a gene: 5. Germline loops: CDR1 SGHAT, CDR2 FQNNGV. CDR3 amino acids: CASSFEGQGSTDTQYF. The CDR3 DNA is TGTGCCAGCAGCTTCGAAGGACAGGGAAGCACAGATACGCAGTATTTT.

DNA for the CDR3: TGTGCCAGCAGCCAGGGACTAGGTGAAGGTGAGCAGTTCTTC. Its protein product is CASSQGLGEGEQFF. The rearrangement uses TRBV11-3 and TRBJ2-1; 8 nucleotides match TRBD2. The CDR3 covers 14 residues. Germline-derived CDR1 and CDR2 are SGHNT and YENEEA. V lost 5 bases, J lost 9 bases, and 9 bases stayed unmatched.

The J gene is TRBJ2-1, the V gene TRBV6-2 or TRBV6-3; possibly TRBD1 or TRBD2 for D (5 bases each). The V gene lost 9 bases and the J gene lost 6 bases, with 9 bases spanning the gap. This CDR3 has 11 residues. In germline, CDR1 is MNHEY, CDR2 SVGEGT. CDR3 in DNA: TGTGCCAGAGAGGGGAGCAATGAGCAGTTCTTC. Its protein is CAREGSNEQFF.

Concerning this clone: The junction departs from germline at one end; a sequencing error may be responsible. The V and J genes are TRBV20-1 and TRBJ2-2; D not resolved. The CDR3 extends over 12 amino acids. CDR1 and CDR2 from the germline V gene are DFQATT and SNEGSKA (reference sequence). As DNA, the CDR3 is TGCAGTGGGCAGAGAGACACAGGGGAGCTGTTTTTT. This sequence encodes CSGQRDTGELFF.

At least ten counts were recorded for this clone. This rearrangement joins TRBV7-2 to TRBJ1-6, with 8 nucleotides matching TRBD1. V was clipped by 3 bases and J by 9 bases; unmatched bases: 4. The germline CDR1 and CDR2 sequences are SGHTA and FQGNSA. The CDR3 spans 14 residues. CDR3 region: CASSLPGGRSPLHF. The CDR3 coding sequence is TGTGCCAGCAGCTTGCCAGGGGGCCGTTCACCCCTCCACTTT.

Regarding this clone: One junction end does not reproduce the germline sequence, and a read error may be involved. V is TRBV2 and J is TRBJ2-7, with D possibly called TRBD1 or TRBD2 (5 bases each). The CDR3 sequence is 15 residues long. Germline V gene data show CDR1 as SNHLY and CDR2 as FYNNEI. CDR3 DNA: TGTGCCAGCATTGAAGCGGTGACAGCCTCCTACGCGCAGTACTTC. Its protein is CASIEAVTASYAQYF.

This clone was seen repeatedly, ten times or more. The chain is built from TRBV12-3 or TRBV12-4 and TRBJ2-3, with D unclear. Trimming shortened V by 5 bases and J by 10 bases, and 16 bases separated the two germline ends. This CDR3 comprises 13 residues. As DNA, the CDR3 is TGTGCCAGCAGTGGAGTCGGGTTTAACGCGCAGTATTTT. Translation: CASSGVGFNAQYF.

This clone was seen repeatedly, ten times or more. This rearrangement joins TRBV3-1 to TRBJ2-1; 9 nucleotides line up with TRBD2. CDR1 is LGHDT and CDR2 is YNNKEL in the germline V gene (reference sequence). V shed 6 bases, J shed 9 bases, and the junction held 12 bases outside the gene matches. CDR3 length: 15 residues. The CDR3 reads CASRPNAGGQGEQFF. CDR3 coding DNA: TGTGCCAGCAGACCTAATGCGGGGGGGCAGGGTGAGCAGTTCTTC.

The chain has TRBV7-9 and TRBJ1-2; tentatively, D is TRBD1 (6 bases). This CDR3 is built from 15 residues. V dropped 5 bases and J dropped 0 bases, with 13 bases sitting between them. Germline V gene lookup returns CDR1 SEHNR and CDR2 FQNEAQ (reference sequence). CDR3 DNA sequence: TGTGCCAGCAGCCCCACAGGGAATGCTAACTATGGCTACACCTTC. It codes for CASSPTGNANYGYTF. Variable domain in full (rest from reference TRBV7-9 and TRBJ1-2): DTGVSQNPRHKITKRGQNVTFRCDPISEHNRLYWYRQTLGQGPEFLTYFQNEAQLEKSRLLSDRFSAERPKGSFSTLEIQRTEQGDSAMYLCASSPTGNANYGYTFGSGTRLTVV.

This clone was detected ten times or more. The DNA for the CDR3 is TGTGCCAGCAGCTCCCAACAGGGGGTCTATGGCTACACCTTC. It encodes CASSSQQGVYGYTF. The rearrangement links TRBV7-9 to TRBJ1-2, with 8 bases fitting TRBD1. Germline V lookup: CDR1 SEHNR, CDR2 FQNEAQ (reference sequence). CDR3 length: 14 residues. The V and J ends lost 4 bases and 4 bases, in that order; junction bases with no gene match: 5.

Many counts were recorded for this clone. V is TRBV5-6 and J is TRBJ1-4; D may be TRBD1 (6 bases). CDR3 length equals 15 residues. Germline-derived CDR1 and CDR2 are SGHDT and YYEEEE. V was pared by 3 bases and J by 2 bases, with 11 bases between. The CDR3 protein is CASSWQGPTNEKLFF. CDR3 coding DNA: TGTGCCAGCAGCTGGCAGGGGCCCACTAATGAAAAACTGTTTTTT.

This clone appeared a few times. The chain has TRBV29-1 and TRBJ1-3; D gene unclear. With 3 bases removed from V and 6 bases from J, the gap between germline ends came to 12 bases. Germline V gene data show CDR1 as SQVTM and CDR2 as ANQGSEA. This CDR3 comprises 13 residues. The CDR3 spells CSVEVGWENTIYF. The CDR3 coding sequence is TGCAGCGTTGAGGTCGGTTGGGAAAACACCATATATTTT.

A few counts support this clone. This may come from a read error, since a much larger clone is one base off. The sample carries other DNA sequences with the same CDR3. The chain couples TRBV6-1 to TRBJ2-2, with 7 bases identical to TRBD2. The length of the CDR3 is 14 residues. Germline CDR1 is MNHNS and CDR2 is SASEGT. CDR3 sequence (DNA): TGTGCCAGTAGTGGCAGGGAGGGCAGCGGGGAGCTGTTTTTT. Its protein product is CASSGREGSGELFF.

This clone was counted ten times or more. The same CDR3 arises from other DNA sequences in this sample as well. The chain has TRBV12-3 or TRBV12-4 and TRBJ2-3, with 10 bases identical to TRBD2. Trimming removed 5 bases from V and 5 bases from J; junction bases left unmatched: 10. The length of the CDR3 is 16 residues. In nucleotides, the CDR3 is TGTGCCAGCAGTCCCCAGGGGGGACTAGCGCAAGATACGCAGTATTTT. It is translated as CASSPQGGLAQDTQYF.

This clone occurred many times. The J gene is TRBJ2-7, the V gene TRBV29-1, with D perhaps matching TRBD1 (5 bases). Germline CDR1 SQVTM, CDR2 ANQGSEA. There are 14 residues in the CDR3. Trimming cost V 4 bases and J 2 bases, with 15 bases left between them. The CDR3 sequence is CSVVGEDKPYEQYF. DNA for the CDR3: TGCAGCGTTGTAGGAGAGGACAAACCCTACGAGCAGTACTTC.

This clone was picked up many times. A read error may be the cause here, since a much bigger clone is one base away. Other DNA sequences from this sample encode an identical CDR3 as well. The chain carries TRBV19 and TRBJ2-2, with D perhaps matching TRBD2 (6 bases). Trimming left V 9 bases short and J 3 bases short, with 14 bases between. Looked up from germline, CDR1 is LNHDA and CDR2 is SQIVND (reference sequence). CDR3 size: 14 residues. The DNA of the CDR3 is TGTGCCAGCACCCCGGACTATTACACCGGGGAGCTGTTTTTT. Translated, it gives CASTPDYYTGELFF.

Sample share makes this clone medium-sized. The rearrangement uses TRBV6-1 and TRBJ1-5; 7 bases line up with TRBD1. Unmatched junction bases numbered 6, after V lost 3 bases and J lost 4 bases. The CDR3 covers 15 residues. CDR1 MNHNS and CDR2 SASEGT come from the germline V gene. CDR3 bases: TGTGCCAGCAGTGACGGACCAGGGGGGAATCAGCCCCAGCATTTT. Residues: CASSDGPGGNQPQHF.

This clone showed up many times. The gene calls are TRBV4-1 and TRBJ1-1; 7 nucleotides agree with TRBD1. Trimming removed 0 bases from V and 1 base from J; junction bases left unmatched: 14. This CDR3 comprises 19 residues. Germline values: CDR1 MGHRA, CDR2 YSYEKL. CDR3 protein: CASSQDVWTGGWTNTEAFF. CDR3 in DNA: TGCGCCAGCAGCCAAGATGTTTGGACAGGAGGGTGGACGAACACTGAAGCTTTCTTT.

In the case of this clone: One end of the junction is discordant with germline, which a read error may explain. This rearrangement joins TRBV28 to TRBJ2-6; TRBD1 matches at 10 bases. Germline-derived CDR1 and CDR2 are MDHEN and SYDVKM. CDR3 length equals 18 residues. CDR3 sequence: CASSLWTGGAVGANVLTF. As DNA, the CDR3 is TGTGCCAGCAGTTTATGGACAGGGGGCGCGGTGGGGGCAAACGTCCTGACTTTC.

This clone was recorded at least ten times. The CDR3 reads CASSPSGGFTDEQFF. The DNA for the CDR3 is TGCGCCAGCAGCCCCTCCGGGGGGTTTACGGATGAGCAGTTCTTC. The rearrangement uses TRBV10-2 and TRBJ2-1; 7 bases agree with TRBD2. V dropped 6 bases and J dropped 8; count of bases not matched to a gene: 13. The CDR3 has 15 amino acids. Germline CDR1 WSHSY, CDR2 SAAADI.

This clone was observed many times. Given a much more abundant clone one base away, this may be a read error. V is TRBV19 and J is TRBJ2-6; D call uncertain. The CDR3 length is 16 residues. CDR1 and CDR2 (germline): LNHDA, SQIVND (reference sequence). Trimming shortened V by 6 bases and J by 0 bases, and 12 bases separated the two germline ends. The DNA for the CDR3 is TGTGCCAGTAGCCCCAGTGGGTTCTCTGGGGCCAACGTCCTGACTTTC. The encoded protein is CASSPSGFSGANVLTF.

The V and J genes are TRBV7-2 and TRBJ2-1; 8 nucleotides match TRBD2. Trimming removed 0 bases from V and 6 bases from J; junction bases left unmatched: 4. The CDR3 contains 15 residues. Germline V gene sequence: CDR1 SGHTA, CDR2 FQGNSA. The CDR3 protein is CASSLAVTSGNEQFF. The CDR3, as DNA: TGTGCCAGCAGCTTAGCCGTTACTAGCGGCAATGAGCAGTTCTTC.

This clone has at least ten counts. J is TRBJ2-3 and V is TRBV19, with TRBD1 identical over 8 bases. The V gene's germline CDR1 is LNHDA and CDR2 SQIVND (reference sequence). The CDR3 length is 15 residues. After removal of 5 bases from V and 5 bases from J, the junction contained 9 bases not matched to a gene. The CDR3 region has the DNA TGTGCCAGTAGTCTCGGACAGGGAATCATAGATACGCAGTATTTT. The encoded protein is CASSLGQGIIDTQYF.

By its share, this clone is medium-sized. The chain recombines TRBV6-2 or TRBV6-3 with TRBJ2-7; D gene unclear. Germline-derived CDR1 and CDR2 are MNHEY and SVGEGT. The CDR3 loop spans 15 amino acids. Trimming took off 4 bases at V and 4 bases at J, with 17 bases between the two ends. The CDR3 loop is CASSFLGPNEYEQYF. The CDR3 DNA follows: TGTGCCAGCAGTTTCCTGGGTCCAAATGAATACGAGCAGTACTTC.

V gene TRBV3-1 combines with J gene TRBJ1-2; D remains unclear. Trimming took 0 bases from V and 10 from J, leaving 24 bases between them. From germline, CDR1 is LGHDT and CDR2 YNNKEL (reference sequence). This CDR3 is 17 amino acids long. CDR3 nucleotides: TGTGCCAGCAGCCAAGATTCCGGGCGAAACTCCCGCTATTACTACACCTTC. Amino acids: CASSQDSGRNSRYYYTF.

Regarding this clone: At one boundary the junction diverges from the germline segment, which might be a read error. The J gene is TRBJ2-5, the V gene TRBV5-1; 8 bases are a match to TRBD1. This CDR3 is 15 amino acids long. CDR1 and CDR2 (germline): SGHRS, YFSETQ. The CDR3 DNA reads TGCGCCGGCAGCTTGACCGGGACAGGTGTGGAGACCCAGTACTTC. Amino acid sequence: CAGSLTGTGVETQYF.

This clone was seen a few times. Its ends do not fully match the called genes, so a read error is possible. The genes are TRBV7-7 and TRBJ2-2; D unclear. Germline V gene sequence: CDR1 SSHAT, CDR2 FNYEAQ (reference sequence). This CDR3 spans 15 amino acids. For the CDR3, the DNA is TGTGCCATCAGCCGAGATCTATCCAACACCGGGGAGCTGTTTTTT. Its translation is CAISRDLSNTGELFF.